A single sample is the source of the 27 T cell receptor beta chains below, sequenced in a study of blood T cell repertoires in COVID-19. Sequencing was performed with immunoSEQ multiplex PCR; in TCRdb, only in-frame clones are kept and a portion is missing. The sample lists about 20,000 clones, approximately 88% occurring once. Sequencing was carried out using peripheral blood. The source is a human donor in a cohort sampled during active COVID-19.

The CDR3 spells CASINTYGGYNEQFF. Here the CDR3 DNA reads TGTGCCAGCATAAATACGTACGGGGGGTACAATGAGCAGTTCTTC. This sequence joins TRBV6-5 and TRBJ2-1, with 7 bases identical to TRBD2. The CDR3 covers 15 residues. Germline CDR1 reads MNHEY; CDR2 reads SVGAGI. V dropped 7 bases and J dropped 4; count of bases not matched to a gene: 10.

The CDR3 region is CASSLGISYEQYF. In DNA form, the CDR3 reads TGTGCCAGCAGTTTGGGCATCTCCTACGAGCAGTACTTC. This chain joins TRBV12-3 or TRBV12-4 and TRBJ2-7; D not certain. This CDR3 is built from 13 residues. V lost 3 bases to trimming and J lost 0 bases, with 6 bases between them.

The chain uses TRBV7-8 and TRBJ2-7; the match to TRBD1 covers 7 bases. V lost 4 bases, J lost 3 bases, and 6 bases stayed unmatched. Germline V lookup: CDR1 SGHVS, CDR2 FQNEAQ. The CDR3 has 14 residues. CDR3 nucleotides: TGTGCCAGCAGCTACGACAGGGCGATCTACGAGCAGTACTTC. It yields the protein CASSYDRAIYEQYF.

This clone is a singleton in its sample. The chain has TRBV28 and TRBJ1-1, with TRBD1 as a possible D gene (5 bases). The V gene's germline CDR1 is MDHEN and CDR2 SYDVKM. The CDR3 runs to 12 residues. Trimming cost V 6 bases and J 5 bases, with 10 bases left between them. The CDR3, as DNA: TGTGCCAGCAGGGGGGGTTTAACTGAAGCTTTCTTT. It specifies CASRGGLTEAFF.

The DNA of the CDR3 is TGTGCCAGTAGTATAGGACTAGCGGGGCTCAATGAGCAGTTCTTC. Translating it yields CASSIGLAGLNEQFF. V is TRBV19 and J is TRBJ2-1; TRBD2 matches 11 bases. CDR1 is LNHDA, CDR2 SQIVND, per germline (reference sequence). The junction had 2 bases not matched to a gene; V was cut back by 1 base and J by 6 bases. CDR3 length equals 15 residues.

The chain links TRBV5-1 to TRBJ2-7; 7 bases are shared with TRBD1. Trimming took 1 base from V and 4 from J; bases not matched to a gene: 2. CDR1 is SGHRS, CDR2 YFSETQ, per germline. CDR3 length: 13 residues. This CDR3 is CASSLRGQYEQYF. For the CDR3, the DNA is TGCGCCAGCAGCTTGAGGGGACAGTACGAGCAGTACTTC.

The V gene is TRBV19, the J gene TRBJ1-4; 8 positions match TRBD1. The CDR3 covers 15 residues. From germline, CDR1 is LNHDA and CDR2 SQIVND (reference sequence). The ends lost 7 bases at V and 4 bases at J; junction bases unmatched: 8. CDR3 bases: TGTGCCAGTATAGACCAGGGGGCTGGTAATGAAAAACTGTTTTTT. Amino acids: CASIDQGAGNEKLFF.

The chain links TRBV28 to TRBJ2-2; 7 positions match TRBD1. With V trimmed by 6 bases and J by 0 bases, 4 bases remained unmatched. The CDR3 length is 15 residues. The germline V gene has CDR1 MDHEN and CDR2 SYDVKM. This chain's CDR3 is CASRITGANTGELFF. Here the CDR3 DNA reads TGTGCCAGCAGGATTACAGGGGCGAACACCGGGGAGCTGTTTTTT.

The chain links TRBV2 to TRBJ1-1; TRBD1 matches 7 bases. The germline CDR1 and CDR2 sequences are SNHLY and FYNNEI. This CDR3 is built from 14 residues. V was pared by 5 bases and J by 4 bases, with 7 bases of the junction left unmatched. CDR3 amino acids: CASSITGAATEAFF. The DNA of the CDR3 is TGTGCCAGCAGTATTACAGGGGCTGCCACTGAAGCTTTCTTT.

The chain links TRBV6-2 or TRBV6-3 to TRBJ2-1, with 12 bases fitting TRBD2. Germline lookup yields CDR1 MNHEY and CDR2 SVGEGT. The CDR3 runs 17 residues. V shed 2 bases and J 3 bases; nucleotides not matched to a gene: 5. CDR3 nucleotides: TGTGCCAGCAGTTACCCCACTAGCGGGAGGTTCTACAATGAGCAGTTCTTC. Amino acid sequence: CASSYPTSGRFYNEQFF.

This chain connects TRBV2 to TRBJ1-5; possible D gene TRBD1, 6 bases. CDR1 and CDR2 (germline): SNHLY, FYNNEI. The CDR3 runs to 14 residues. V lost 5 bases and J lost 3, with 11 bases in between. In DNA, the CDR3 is TGTGCCAGCAGTCCCACAGGGAACAATCAGCCCCAGCATTTT. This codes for CASSPTGNNQPQHF.

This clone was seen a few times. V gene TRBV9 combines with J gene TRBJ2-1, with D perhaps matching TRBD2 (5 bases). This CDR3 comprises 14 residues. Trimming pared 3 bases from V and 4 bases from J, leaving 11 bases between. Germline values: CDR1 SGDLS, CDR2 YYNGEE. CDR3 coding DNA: TGTGCCAGCAGCGCAGTGGGAGCATACAATGAGCAGTTCTTC. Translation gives CASSAVGAYNEQFF.

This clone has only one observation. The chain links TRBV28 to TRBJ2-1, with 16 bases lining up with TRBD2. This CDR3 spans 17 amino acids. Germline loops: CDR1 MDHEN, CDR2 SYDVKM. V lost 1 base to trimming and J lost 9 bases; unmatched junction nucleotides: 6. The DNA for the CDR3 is TGTGCCAGCAGTTTATTCCCGGGACTAGCGGGAGGGACTGAGCAGTTCTTC. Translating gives CASSLFPGLAGGTEQFF.

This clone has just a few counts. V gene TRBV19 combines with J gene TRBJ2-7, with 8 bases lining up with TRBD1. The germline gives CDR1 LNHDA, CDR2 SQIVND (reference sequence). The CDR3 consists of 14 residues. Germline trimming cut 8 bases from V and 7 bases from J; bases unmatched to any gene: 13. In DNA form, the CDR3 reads TGTGCCAGTGGACCCTTGACAGGGGTGGAGGAGCAGTACTTC. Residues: CASGPLTGVEEQYF.

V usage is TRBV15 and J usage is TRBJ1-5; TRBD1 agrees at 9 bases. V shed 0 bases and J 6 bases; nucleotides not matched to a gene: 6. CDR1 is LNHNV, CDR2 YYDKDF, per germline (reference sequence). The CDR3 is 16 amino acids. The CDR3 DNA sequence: TGTGCCACCAGCAGAGAAGAGGGACAGGGATTTCAGCCCCAGCATTTT. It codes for CATSREEGQGFQPQHF. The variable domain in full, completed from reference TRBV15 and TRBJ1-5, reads DAMVIQNPRYQVTQFGKPVTLSCSQTLNHNVMYWYQQKSSQAPKLLFHYYDKDFNNEADTPDNFQSRRPNTSFCFLDIRSPGLGDTAMYLCATSREEGQGFQPQHFGDGTRLSIL.

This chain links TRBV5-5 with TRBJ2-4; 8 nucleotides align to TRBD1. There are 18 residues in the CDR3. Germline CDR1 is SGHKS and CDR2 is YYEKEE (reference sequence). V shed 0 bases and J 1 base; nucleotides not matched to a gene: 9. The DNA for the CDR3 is TGTGCCAGCAGCTTGGACAGGGGGATCGCGGTCGCCAAAAACATTCAGTACTTC. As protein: CASSLDRGIAVAKNIQYF.

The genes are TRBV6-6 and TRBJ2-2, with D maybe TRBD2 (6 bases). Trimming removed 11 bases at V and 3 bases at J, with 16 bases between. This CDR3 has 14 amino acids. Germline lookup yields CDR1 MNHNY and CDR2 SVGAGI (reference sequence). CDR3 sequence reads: CAGGVRGDTGELFF. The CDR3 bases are TGTGCCGGAGGGGTCCGGGGAGACACCGGGGAGCTGTTTTTT.

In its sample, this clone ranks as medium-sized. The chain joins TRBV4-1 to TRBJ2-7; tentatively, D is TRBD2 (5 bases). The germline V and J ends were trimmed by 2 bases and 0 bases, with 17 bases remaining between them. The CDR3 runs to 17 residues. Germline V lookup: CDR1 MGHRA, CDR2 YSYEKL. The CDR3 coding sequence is TGCGCCAGCAGCCAAACTGTCCAGCGGCACATCTCCTACGAGCAGTACTTC. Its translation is CASSQTVQRHISYEQYF.

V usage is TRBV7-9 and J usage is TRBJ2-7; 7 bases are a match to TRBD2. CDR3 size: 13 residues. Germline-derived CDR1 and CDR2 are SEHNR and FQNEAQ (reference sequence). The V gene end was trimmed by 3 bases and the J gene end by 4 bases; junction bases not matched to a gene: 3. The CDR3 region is CASSLAGEYEQYF. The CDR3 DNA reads TGTGCCAGCAGCTTGGCGGGAGAGTACGAGCAGTACTTC.

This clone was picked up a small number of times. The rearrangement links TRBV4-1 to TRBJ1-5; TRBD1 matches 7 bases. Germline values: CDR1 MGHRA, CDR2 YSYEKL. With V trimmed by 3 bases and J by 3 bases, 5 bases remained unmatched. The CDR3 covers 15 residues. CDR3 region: CASSQTGLNNQPQHF. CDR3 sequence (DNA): TGCGCCAGCAGCCAGACAGGGCTGAACAATCAGCCCCAGCATTTT.

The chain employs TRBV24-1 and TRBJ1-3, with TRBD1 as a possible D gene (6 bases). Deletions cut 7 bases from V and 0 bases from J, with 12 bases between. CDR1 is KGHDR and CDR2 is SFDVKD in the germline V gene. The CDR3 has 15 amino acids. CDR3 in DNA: TGTGCCACCAGCCCGGGACAAACCTCTGGAAACACCATATATTTT. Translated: CATSPGQTSGNTIYF.

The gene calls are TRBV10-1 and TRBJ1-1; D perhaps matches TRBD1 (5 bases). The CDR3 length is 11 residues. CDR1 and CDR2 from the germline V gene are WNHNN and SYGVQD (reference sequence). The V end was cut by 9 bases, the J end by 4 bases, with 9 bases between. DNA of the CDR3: TGCGCCAGTGGAAGGGGCACTGAAGCTTTCTTT. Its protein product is CASGRGTEAFF.

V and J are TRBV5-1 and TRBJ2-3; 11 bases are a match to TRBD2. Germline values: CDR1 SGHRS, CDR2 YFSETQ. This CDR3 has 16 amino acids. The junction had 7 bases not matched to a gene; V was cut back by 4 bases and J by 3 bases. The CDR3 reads CASSPLAGGRTDTQYF. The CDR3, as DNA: TGCGCCAGCAGCCCCTTAGCGGGAGGGCGGACAGATACGCAGTATTTT.

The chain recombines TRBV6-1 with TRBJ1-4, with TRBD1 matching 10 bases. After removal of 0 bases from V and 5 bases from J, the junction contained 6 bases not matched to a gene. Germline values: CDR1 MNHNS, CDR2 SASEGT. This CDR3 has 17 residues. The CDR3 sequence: CASSEAPGGQGNEKLFF. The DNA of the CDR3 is TGTGCCAGCAGTGAAGCGCCGGGGGGACAGGGGAATGAAAAACTGTTTTTT.

The CDR3 DNA sequence: TGTGCCAGCAGCCAATTCAGCGAGCAGTACTTC. It translates to CASSQFSEQYF. The gene calls are TRBV3-1 (or the pseudogene TRBV3-2) and TRBJ2-7; D is uncertain. Trimming removed 2 bases from V and 6 bases from J, with 5 bases in between. CDR3 size: 11 residues. Germline V gene lookup returns CDR1 LGHDT and CDR2 YNNKEL (reference sequence).

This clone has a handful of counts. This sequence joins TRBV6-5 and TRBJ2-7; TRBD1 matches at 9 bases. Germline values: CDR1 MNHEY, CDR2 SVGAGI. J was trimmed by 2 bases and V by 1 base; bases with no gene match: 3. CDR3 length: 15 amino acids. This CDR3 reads CASSYLGQGTYEQYF. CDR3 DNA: TGTGCCAGCAGTTACTTGGGACAGGGAACCTACGAGCAGTACTTC.

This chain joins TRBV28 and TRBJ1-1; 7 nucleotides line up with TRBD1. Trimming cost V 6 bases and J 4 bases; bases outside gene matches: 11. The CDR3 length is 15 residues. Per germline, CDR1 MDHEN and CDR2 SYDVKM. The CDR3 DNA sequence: TGTGCCAGCAGCATGGGTTCACAGGGGACCACTGAAGCTTTCTTT. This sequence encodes CASSMGSQGTTEAFF.